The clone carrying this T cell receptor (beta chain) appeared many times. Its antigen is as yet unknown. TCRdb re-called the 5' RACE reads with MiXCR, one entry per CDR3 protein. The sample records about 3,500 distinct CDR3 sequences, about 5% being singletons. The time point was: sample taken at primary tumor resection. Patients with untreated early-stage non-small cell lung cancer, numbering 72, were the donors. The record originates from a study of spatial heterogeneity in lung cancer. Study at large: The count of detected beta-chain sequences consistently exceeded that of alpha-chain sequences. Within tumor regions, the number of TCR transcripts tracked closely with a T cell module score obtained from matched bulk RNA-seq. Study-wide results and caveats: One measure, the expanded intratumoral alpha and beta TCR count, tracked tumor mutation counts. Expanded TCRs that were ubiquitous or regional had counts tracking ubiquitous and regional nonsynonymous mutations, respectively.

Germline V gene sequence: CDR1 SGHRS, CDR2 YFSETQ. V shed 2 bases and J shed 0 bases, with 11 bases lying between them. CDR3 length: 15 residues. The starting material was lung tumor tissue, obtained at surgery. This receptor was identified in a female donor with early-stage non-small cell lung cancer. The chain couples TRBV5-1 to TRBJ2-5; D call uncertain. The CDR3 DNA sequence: TGCGCCAGCAGCTTAACACTAACGTACCAAGAGACCCAGTACTTC. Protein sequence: CASSLTLTYQETQYF.